This entry is about one TCR beta chain. This clonotype has just a few counts. Which antigen it targets is not known. Base qualities are missing; no much larger clone stands one base away. The donors were under 40 Caucasian individuals from Russia, aged roughly 6 to 100 years, who were systemically healthy. Ten milliliters of peripheral blood were drawn from each donor into EDTA-treated Vacutainer tubes. Ficoll-Paque density-gradient centrifugation was used to isolate PBMCs, with at least 6.5 million per sample. Trizol reagent was used to extract total RNA from the PBMCs, yielding at least 6 micrograms per sample. For every donor, an aliquot of PBMCs went through flow cytometry to measure the percentages of naive CD45RAhigh/CD27high T cells. This record comes from a study of blood T cells in healthy people across ages (dated by TCRdb to the mid-2010s). Regarding the complete study: In model experiments, roughly one uniquely barcoded TCR beta cDNA molecule per two T cells was captured by template switching. The study measured age-related changes in TCR beta repertoire diversity using deep sequencing normalized with unique cDNA molecular identifiers. Four age groups were formed from the donors: young (average approximately 15 years), middle-aged (roughly 38), aged (under 70) and long-lived (82). For two donors (one aged 18 to 30 and one aged 80 or older), the study analyzed two additional independent replicas of 1 million unique cDNA reads from the same blood draw. Results and caveats for the whole study, not just this receptor: Compared with the aged group, the long-lived group had more naive CD4+ T cells, fewer expanded clones and increased TCR diversity, a pattern suggesting age selection. Because profiling used bulk unsorted PBMCs, naive and antigen-experienced compartments could not be compared conclusively. The percentage of naive T cells measured by flow cytometry correlated strongly with observed TCR beta diversity. The CMV infection status of donors was not known, potentially confounding age-related changes in expanded clonotypes. Estimates of total diversity based on one million sequenced T cells were considered lower bounds and underestimates. Observed TCR beta diversity per million T cells fell roughly linearly with age, and a significant reduction was already apparent by age around 40.

The library relied on 5' RACE. Instrument on record: Illumina HiSeq 2500. The second PCR ran for about 6 to 11 cycles and used a J-beta primer mix along with a sample-barcoded 5' primer. Each TCR beta cDNA molecule received a unique molecular identifier from a template-switch 5' adaptor carrying 12 random nucleotides. At least 2.5 million CDR3-containing paired-end reads were obtained from each sample. First-strand cDNA synthesis was performed from all RNA using the Mint cDNA synthesis kit, with priming by a TRBC-specific oligonucleotide. Following uracil-DNA glycosylase treatment, all cDNA underwent a first 18-cycle PCR with the universal primers M1SS and BC2_uni_R. Per the source publication's procedure: For normalization, 1 million high-quality reads were randomly selected from each sample, with every read carrying a distinct molecular identifier. Reads sharing molecular identifiers were discarded rather than binned into consensus sequences. MiTCR, with a Q25 quality threshold and the strictest error-elimination algorithm, was used for CDR3 identification, clonotype clustering and error correction. A nonparametric unseen species model with Euler transformation was used to estimate lower-bound total TCR beta diversity. TCRdb trimmed the raw reads at Q25, called clones with MiXCR and kept productive beta chains. Every entry covers one CDR3 protein and lists the most common genes and DNA from its rows. What appears here as the V and J calls and clone size reflects TCRdb's work, not the paper's. The sample includes about 930,000 distinct CDR3 sequences, with 25% to 30% observed a single time. Roughly 10% of the sample is in the top ten clones.

Relative to germline, V is 2 bases shorter and J is 0 bases shorter, with 10 bases between their ends. The CDR3 holds 15 amino acids from the cysteine to the phenylalanine. Solely the CDR3 DNA is kept, with 45 bases framed from the first base. The same specimen was also included in a second study, on T cells of mothers and their children. The second study, in turn, reports: Donors were nine systemically healthy Caucasian individuals: three mothers and their six children. cDNA synthesis consumed the entire amount of extracted RNA, loaded at approximately 1.4 ug RNA in each 15 ul reaction. In the second PCR, the M1S primer added sample barcodes and 2-4 random nucleotides. Each mother yielded over 9 million TCR beta CDR3 reads and each child roughly 3 million reads. Thymic selection shapes the output of TCR recombination in a similar way in related and unrelated pairs, and inherited differences have a minor effect. Normalized repertoire overlap in related mother-child pairs was always slightly higher than in unrelated mother-child pairs, but the difference was never significant. Persistent microchimeric T cell clones were not detected, at a sensitivity of 85 to 100 clones per million clonotypes. The study used deep NGS to compare TCR beta repertoires of mothers and children, seeking features distinguishing related mother-child pairs from unrelated individuals. On average, the children were 11 +/- 4 years old, while the mothers were about 40 +/- 4 years old. Libraries were sequenced on Illumina HiSeq 2000 with 100+100 nt paired-end reads after adapter ligation with NEBNext reagents. To prevent cross-contamination, the mother and child libraries were prepared a month apart and were sequenced in separate runs. Each donor had between roughly 450,000 and 2,100,000 distinct TCR beta clonotypes identified. Naive TCR beta clonotypes were estimated from low-frequency clonotypes matched to each donor's FACS-determined naive share, without sorting.

The sequence derives from a woman in her thirties or forties in good health. The chain is assembled from TRBV12-3 or TRBV12-4 and TRBJ1-2; a tentative D match to TRBD1 spans 6 bases. Sequencing was carried out using blood. The nucleotide sequence reads TGTGCCAGCAGTTTAAGGGGGTTAGCTAACTATGGCTACACCTTC. This encodes CASSLRGLANYGYTF.